This record looks at one TCR beta chain sequence and its context. This sample stems from a study of blood T cell repertoires in COVID-19. The wider study: From the United States, Italy and Spain came samples of acute and convalescent COVID-19.

Original analysis: For nucleated cells, counts were estimated from reference gene primer amplification. This table comes from immunoSEQ multiplex PCR, and its TCRdb copy is limited to in-frame clones, with some not included. The V and J calls and clone size are taken from that table; D and trimming were inferred from the DNA. The sample records more than 85,000 clones, about 72% being singletons. Germline V CDR1 and CDR2: MDHEN, SYDVKM. The CDR3 totals 14 residues. The V and J ends lost 6 bases and 6 bases, in that order; junction bases with no gene match: 10. This TCR came from a man between 60 and 75 years old with active or convalescent COVID-19. The gene calls are TRBV28 and TRBJ1-1, with 7 bases matching TRBD1. What was sequenced was peripheral blood. The DNA for the CDR3 is TGTGCCAGCAGGACGACAGGGAGAGGGCCTGAAGCTTTCTTT. Amino acid sequence: CASRTTGRGPEAFF.